This T cell receptor (beta chain) is drawn from a study of vaccination and CD4 T cells after COVID-19. Background on the study: Every culture used as a control got a CEFX pool, an HIV-1 Nef pool, or no peptide.

Treatment here: roughly 10-day PBMC culture with coronavirus spike peptide pools or control peptides (ViraFEST assay). ViraFEST stimulated the growth of antigen-specific T cells using peptide pools and subsequently profiled their TCRs by sequencing. This clonotype was counted a few times. The target antigen is unknown. There are 14 residues in the CDR3. Germline CDR1 MNHEY, CDR2 SVGEGT. J lost 0 bases, V lost 6 bases, and 3 bases had no gene match. The Oncomine TCR Beta short-read assay was applied to DNA of cultured CD4+ T cells. TCRdb redid the calling of the PCR reads with MiXCR, one entry per CDR3 protein. This sample has roughly 14,000 distinct CDR3 sequences, with roughly 50% found just once.

The specimen comprised cultured CD4+ T cells from blood, sampled after SARS-CoV-2 vaccination. The chain has TRBV6-2 or TRBV6-3 and TRBJ1-2, with TRBD1 matching 8 bases. The clonotype was recovered from a human donor with COVID-19. The CDR3 region is CASSLGQANYGYTF. The CDR3 nucleotides are TGTGCCAGCAGCCTGGGACAGGCTAACTATGGCTACACCTTC.